The entry that follows covers one T cell receptor beta chain sequence. Its antigen is unknown. Base qualities are not at hand, and no much larger clone is one base apart. In the ophthalmopathy patients, disease was moderately to severely active, with a Clinical Activity Score of 3 or more, a NOSPECS grade of 4 or more, and a duration of less than 3 months. The study excluded patients with uncontrolled infections, other autoimmune diseases, pregnancy or lactation. Diagnoses relied on clinical symptoms, serum thyroxine and TRAb, thyroid ultrasound and orbital computed tomography. Ficoll-Paque density gradient centrifugation was used to isolate PBMCs from approximately 10 ml of fresh peripheral blood. Trizol reagent was used to extract total RNA, and RNA quality was then checked on an Agilent 2100 Bioanalyzer. This sample was taken from a study of T cells in Graves' hyperthyroidism and ophthalmopathy (dated by TCRdb to the late 2010s). Study-wide context: Peripheral blood samples were taken at the time of initial diagnosis, prior to any treatment. Prospective prediction of ophthalmopathy was tested in an independent validation cohort consisting of fewer than 20 hyperthyroidism patients and about 17 patients who later progressed to ophthalmopathy. After blood sampling, hyperthyroidism patients were treated with methimazole at a starting dose of 30 mg daily, and ophthalmopathy patients were treated with high-dose intravenous methylprednisolone. The study also compared thyroid tissue and blood T-cell repertoires from about 6 Graves' hyperthyroidism patients. According to the paper, TCR Vbeta CDR3 sequencing was carried out on more than 120 peripheral blood samples, which came from over 40 ophthalmopathy, roughly 75 hyperthyroidism and about 17 progressor patients. For training and testing, the 100 or so patients in the discovery cohort were randomly divided in a 7:3 ratio. A discovery cohort of roughly 96 patients, about 40 with Graves' ophthalmopathy and 57 with stable Graves' hyperthyroidism, was used to find distinguishing TCR V-J signatures.

The TCR beta CDR3 regions were amplified from RNA transcripts. For the first round of RT-PCR on the TCR CDR3, the HTBI primer set was used together with the Qiagen OneStep RT-PCR kit. A second multiplex PCR round built the libraries, followed by size selection and purification. Paired-end sequencing of the libraries was performed with 100 bp reads on an Illumina HiSeq2000. In the paper's pipeline: SOAPnuke was used to process the raw data, with reads discarded if the reads contained adapters or uncalled bases, had a mean Phred below 15, or lacked an exact constant-primer or identifier match. High-quality paired reads were merged with COPE v1.2.5, and unique nucleotide sequences were defined as clonotypes. MiTCR v1.1 was used to align the clonotypes against IMGT TRBV, TRBD and TRBJ reference segments. Only V-J combinations with frequency above 0.0001, covering roughly 99% of repertoires, were analysed. The TCS score was defined as the ratio of F50 (clonal expansion) to E x V (chaos), calculated using BLOSUM62-based TCRdist between CDR3 peptides within each V-J. Welch's t-statistics and random forest reduced some 510 V-J features to some 14, which were used in a naive Bayes classifier (R e1071). In TCRdb, the public reads were trimmed at Q25 with fastp and aligned with MiXCR, with productive beta chains retained. Here each entry gathers all rows of one CDR3 protein and keeps the most common genes and DNA. The V and J calls follow TCRdb's processing rather than the paper's. This sample gives about 640,000 distinct CDR3 sequences in total; less than 25% of them show up just once. The ten largest clones represent 34% of the sample.

The CDR3 contains 13 residues, cysteine and phenylalanine counted. This entry keeps only the CDR3 DNA: 39 bases, framed from base 1. Relative to germline, V is missing 2 bases and J is missing 10 bases, with 4 bases of the junction outside any gene match. CDR1 KGHDR and CDR2 SFDVKD are derived from the germline V gene. Broader findings and caveats from the paper: A model built on a 13 V-J signature distinguished ophthalmopathy from stable hyperthyroidism, reaching about 88% sensitivity and about 81% specificity in cross-validation and 80%/75% in testing. In validation, the model predicted progression to ophthalmopathy with over 60% sensitivity and roughly 75% specificity, a median of about six months before onset. Most expanded thyroid clonotypes (frequency above 0.001) were also detected in blood, suggesting blood repertoires may reflect thyroid immune responses. Sample size was not statistically predetermined, and blinding of investigators to group allocation was not performed.

This TCR was sampled from a man aged 25 to 45 with Graves' ophthalmopathy. The sequenced sample was blood. Here the chain combines TRBV24-1 and TRBJ2-3, with 8 bases matching TRBD2. The CDR3 amino acid sequence is: CATSDSGGDSQYF. The DNA sequence follows: TGTGCCACCAGTGATTCGGGGGGGGATTCGCAGTATTTT.